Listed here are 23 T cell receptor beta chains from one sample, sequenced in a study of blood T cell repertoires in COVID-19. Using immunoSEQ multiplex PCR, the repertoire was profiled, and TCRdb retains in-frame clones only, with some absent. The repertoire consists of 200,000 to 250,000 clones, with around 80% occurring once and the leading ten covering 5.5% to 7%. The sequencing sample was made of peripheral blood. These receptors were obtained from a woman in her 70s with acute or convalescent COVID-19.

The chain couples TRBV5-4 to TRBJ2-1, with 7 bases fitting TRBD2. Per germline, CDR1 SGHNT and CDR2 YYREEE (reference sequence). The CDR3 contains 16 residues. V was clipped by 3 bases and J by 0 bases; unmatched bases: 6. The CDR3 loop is CASSSGLPSSYNEQFF. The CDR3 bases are TGTGCCAGCAGCTCGGGACTACCGAGCTCCTACAATGAGCAGTTCTTC.

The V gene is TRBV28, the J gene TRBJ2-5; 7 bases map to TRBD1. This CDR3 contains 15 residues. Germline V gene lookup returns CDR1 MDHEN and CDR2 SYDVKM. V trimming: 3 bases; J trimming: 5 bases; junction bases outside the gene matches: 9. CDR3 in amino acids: CASSFYRGRGETQYF. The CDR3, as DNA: TGTGCCAGCAGTTTTTATAGGGGGCGCGGGGAGACCCAGTACTTC.

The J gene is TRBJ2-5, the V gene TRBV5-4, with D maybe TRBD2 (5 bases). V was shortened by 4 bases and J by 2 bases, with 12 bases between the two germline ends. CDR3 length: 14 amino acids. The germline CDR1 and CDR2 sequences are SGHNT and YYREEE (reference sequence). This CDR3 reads CASSPSSRQETQYF. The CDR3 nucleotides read TGTGCCAGCAGCCCATCTAGCAGACAAGAGACCCAGTACTTC.

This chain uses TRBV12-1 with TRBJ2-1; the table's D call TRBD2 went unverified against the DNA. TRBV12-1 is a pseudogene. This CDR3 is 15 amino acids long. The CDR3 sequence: CASSFCLACHNEQFF. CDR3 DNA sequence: TGTGCCAGCAGCTTTTGTCTAGCATGTCACAATGAGCAGTTCTTC.

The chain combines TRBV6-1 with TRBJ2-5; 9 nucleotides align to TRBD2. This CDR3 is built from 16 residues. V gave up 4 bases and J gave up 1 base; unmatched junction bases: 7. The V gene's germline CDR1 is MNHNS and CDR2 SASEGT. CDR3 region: CASSAGTSFPQETQYF. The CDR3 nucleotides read TGTGCCAGCAGTGCCGGGACTAGCTTCCCCCAAGAGACCCAGTACTTC.

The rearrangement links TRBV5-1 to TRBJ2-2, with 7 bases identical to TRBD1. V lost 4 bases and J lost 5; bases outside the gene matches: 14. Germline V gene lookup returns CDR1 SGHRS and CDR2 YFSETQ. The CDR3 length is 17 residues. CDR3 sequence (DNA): TGCGCCAGCAGCGACAAGCAAGGGGGCTTATGGACCGGGGAGCTGTTTTTT. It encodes CASSDKQGGLWTGELFF.

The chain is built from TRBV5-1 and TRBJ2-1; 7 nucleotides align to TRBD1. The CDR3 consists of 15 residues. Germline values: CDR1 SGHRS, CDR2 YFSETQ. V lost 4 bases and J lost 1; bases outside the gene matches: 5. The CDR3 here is CASSPTGPSYNEQFF. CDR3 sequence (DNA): TGCGCCAGCAGCCCGACAGGGCCGTCCTACAATGAGCAGTTCTTC.

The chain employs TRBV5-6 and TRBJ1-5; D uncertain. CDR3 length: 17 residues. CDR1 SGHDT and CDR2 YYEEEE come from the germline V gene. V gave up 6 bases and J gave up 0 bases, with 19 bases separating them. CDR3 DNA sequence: TGTGCCAGCAACCGACGGGGAGCGGATTATAGCAATCAGCCCCAGCATTTT. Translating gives CASNRRGADYSNQPQHF. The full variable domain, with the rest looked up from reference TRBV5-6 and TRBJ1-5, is DAGVTQSPTHLIKTRGQQVTLRCSPKSGHDTVSWYQQALGQGPQFIFQYYEEEERQRGNFPDRFSGHQFPNYSSELNVNALLLGDSALYLCASNRRGADYSNQPQHFGDGTRLSIL.

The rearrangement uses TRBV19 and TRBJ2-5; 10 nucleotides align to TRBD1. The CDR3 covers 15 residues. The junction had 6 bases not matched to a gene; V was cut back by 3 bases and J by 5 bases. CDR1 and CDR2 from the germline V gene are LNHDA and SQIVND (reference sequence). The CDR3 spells CASSIRQGARETQYF. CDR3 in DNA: TGTGCCAGTAGTATTAGACAGGGGGCAAGGGAGACCCAGTACTTC.

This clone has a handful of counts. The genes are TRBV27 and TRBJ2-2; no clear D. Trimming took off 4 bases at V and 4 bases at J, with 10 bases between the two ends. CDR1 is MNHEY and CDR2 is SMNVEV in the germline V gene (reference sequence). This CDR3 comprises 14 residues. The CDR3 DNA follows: TGTGCCAGCAGTTCCGGGTACGGCACCGGGGAGCTGTTTTTT. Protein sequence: CASSSGYGTGELFF.

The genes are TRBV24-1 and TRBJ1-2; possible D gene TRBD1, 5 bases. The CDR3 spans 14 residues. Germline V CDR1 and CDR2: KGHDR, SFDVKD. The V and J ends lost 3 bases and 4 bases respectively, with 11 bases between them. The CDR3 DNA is TGTGCCACCAGTGATAGGGCGGGGGGCTATGGCTACACCTTC. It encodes CATSDRAGGYGYTF.

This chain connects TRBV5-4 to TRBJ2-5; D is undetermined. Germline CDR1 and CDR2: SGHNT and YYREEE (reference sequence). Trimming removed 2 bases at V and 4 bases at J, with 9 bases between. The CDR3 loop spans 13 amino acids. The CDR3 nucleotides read TGTGCCAGCAGCTTCCGTGGCGGAGAGACCCAGTACTTC. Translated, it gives CASSFRGGETQYF.

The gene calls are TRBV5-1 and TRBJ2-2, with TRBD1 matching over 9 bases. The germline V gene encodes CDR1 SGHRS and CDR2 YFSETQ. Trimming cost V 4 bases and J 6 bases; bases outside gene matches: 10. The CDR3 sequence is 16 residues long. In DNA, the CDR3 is TGCGCCAGCAGCCTTTACTGGGACAGGGTGGCCGGGGAGCTGTTTTTT. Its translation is CASSLYWDRVAGELFF.

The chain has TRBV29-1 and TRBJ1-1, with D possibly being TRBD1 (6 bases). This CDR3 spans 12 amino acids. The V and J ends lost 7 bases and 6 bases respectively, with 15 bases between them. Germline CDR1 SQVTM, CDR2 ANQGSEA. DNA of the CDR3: TGCAGCGGGGGTCAGGGGACGGCTGAAGCTTTCTTT. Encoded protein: CSGGQGTAEAFF.

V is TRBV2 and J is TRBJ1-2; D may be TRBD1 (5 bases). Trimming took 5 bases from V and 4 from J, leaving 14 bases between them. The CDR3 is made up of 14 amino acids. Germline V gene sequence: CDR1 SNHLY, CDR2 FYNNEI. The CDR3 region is CASSPARQSYGYTF. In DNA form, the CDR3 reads TGTGCCAGCAGTCCCGCCCGACAGTCCTATGGCTACACCTTC.

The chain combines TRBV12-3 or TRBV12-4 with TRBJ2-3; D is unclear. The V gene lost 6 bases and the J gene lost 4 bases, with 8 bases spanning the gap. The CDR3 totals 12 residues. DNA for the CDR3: TGTGCCAGCAGCTTCCCCCCAGATACGCAGTATTTT. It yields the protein CASSFPPDTQYF.

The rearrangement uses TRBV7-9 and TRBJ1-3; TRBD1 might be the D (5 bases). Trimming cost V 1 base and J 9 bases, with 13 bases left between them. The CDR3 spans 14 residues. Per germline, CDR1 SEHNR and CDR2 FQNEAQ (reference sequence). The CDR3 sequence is CASSLEGSVGTIYF. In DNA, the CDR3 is TGTGCCAGCAGCTTAGAGGGGTCGGTGGGCACCATATATTTT.

CDR3 residues: CSVEGVGGQGRYNEQFF. The CDR3 bases are TGCAGCGTTGAAGGAGTAGGCGGACAGGGTCGATACAATGAGCAGTTCTTC. The gene calls are TRBV29-1 and TRBJ2-1; 8 nucleotides line up with TRBD1. The V gene's germline CDR1 is SQVTM and CDR2 ANQGSEA. The CDR3 covers 17 residues. V lost 1 base, J lost 4 bases, and 12 bases stayed unmatched.

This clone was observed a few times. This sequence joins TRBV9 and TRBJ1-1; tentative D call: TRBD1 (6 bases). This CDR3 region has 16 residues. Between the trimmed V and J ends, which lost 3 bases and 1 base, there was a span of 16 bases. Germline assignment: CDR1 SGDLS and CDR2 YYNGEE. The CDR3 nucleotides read TGTGCCAGCAGCGCAAACAGGGAAACTGCGAACACTGAAGCTTTCTTT. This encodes CASSANRETANTEAFF.

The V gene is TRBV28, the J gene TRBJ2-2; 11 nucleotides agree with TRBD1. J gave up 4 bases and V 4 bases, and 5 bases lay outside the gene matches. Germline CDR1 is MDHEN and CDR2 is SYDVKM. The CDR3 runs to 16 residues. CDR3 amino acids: CASSSPGQGVTGELFF. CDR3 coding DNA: TGTGCCAGCAGTTCTCCGGGACAGGGGGTCACCGGGGAGCTGTTTTTT.

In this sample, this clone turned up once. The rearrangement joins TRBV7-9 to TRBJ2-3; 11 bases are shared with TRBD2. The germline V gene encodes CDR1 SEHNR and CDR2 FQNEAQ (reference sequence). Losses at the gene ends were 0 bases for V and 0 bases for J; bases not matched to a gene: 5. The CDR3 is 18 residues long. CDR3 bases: TGTGCCAGCAGCTTAGCTCGCGGGACTAGCGGAAGCACAGATACGCAGTATTTT. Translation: CASSLARGTSGSTDTQYF.

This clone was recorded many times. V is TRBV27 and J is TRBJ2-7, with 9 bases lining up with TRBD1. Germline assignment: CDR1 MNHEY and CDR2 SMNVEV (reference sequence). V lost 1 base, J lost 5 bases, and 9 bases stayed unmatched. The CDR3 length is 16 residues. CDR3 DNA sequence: TGTGCCAGCAGTTTATTCCCTGGGACAGGGCTAGACGAGCAGTACTTC. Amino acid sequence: CASSLFPGTGLDEQYF.

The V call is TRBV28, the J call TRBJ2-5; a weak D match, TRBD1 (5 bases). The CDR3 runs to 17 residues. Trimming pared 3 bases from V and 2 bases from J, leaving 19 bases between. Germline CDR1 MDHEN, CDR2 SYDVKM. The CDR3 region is CASSFKPGEGEQETQYF. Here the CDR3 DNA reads TGTGCCAGCAGTTTCAAACCTGGGGAAGGGGAACAAGAGACCCAGTACTTC. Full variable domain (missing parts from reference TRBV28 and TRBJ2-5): DVKVTQSSRYLVKRTGEKVFLECVQDMDHENMFWYRQDPGLGLRLIYFSYDVKMKEKGDIPEGYSVSREKKERFSLILESASTNQTSMYLCASSFKPGEGEQETQYFGPGTRLLVL.